This TCR beta chain was identified during a study of T cell responses to AZD1222 COVID-19 vaccine. Background on the study: Second-dose intervals near 4 or 12 weeks were combined. Whole-study findings and limits: Spike was spanned by vaccine-associated CD4 TCRs, which were dominant at 160-218 and 743-854. Seropositivity was recorded at baseline in only 6 or 7 AZD1222 recipients.

Germline CDR1 SGHDT, CDR2 YYEEEE. CDR3 length equals 14 residues. Trimming pared 0 bases from V and 4 bases from J, leaving 10 bases between. Generated by immunoSEQ multiplex PCR, the TCRdb table keeps only in-frame clones and is missing some. The table lists 60,000 to 85,000 clones, less than 85% of them singletons. A note on this clone: Its antigen is currently unknown.

The receptor was isolated from an adult in good health. The rearrangement joins TRBV5-6 to TRBJ2-5; no firm D call. The sequences come from peripheral blood, collected on day 0 of AZD1222 vaccination. The CDR3 protein is CASSLVQIGETQYF. The CDR3 DNA follows: TGTGCCAGCAGCTTGGTACAGATCGGAGAGACCCAGTACTTC.